This TCR beta chain appears in the sequencing data of a study of cytomegalovirus exposure and HLA in healthy donors. Study-wide results and caveats: Within a later analysis, the majority of CMV-associated TCR beta chains appeared HLA-restricted. TCR beta chain V- and J-gene trimming was linked, in a later analysis, to a missense variant in DCLRE1C. Some segments of the V type, notably TRBV6-2 and TRBV6-3, were excluded as indistinguishable.

Germline CDR1 and CDR2: SGHTA and FQGTGA. The V end was cut by 2 bases, the J end by 2 bases, with 16 bases between. The CDR3 runs to 16 residues. A word on this clone: Its antigen is undetermined.

Both 60 Vbeta primers and 13 Jbeta primers went into the PCR. Libraries were prepared by immunoSEQ multiplex PCR; TCRdb keeps only in-frame clonotypes and omits some of them. The sample includes 120,000 to 150,000 clones. This TCR was sampled from a man aged 35-49 years in good health and CMV-seronegative. Sequenced: PBMCs. The gene calls are TRBV7-3 and TRBJ2-7, with TRBD2 as a possible D gene (6 bases). CDR3 in DNA: TGTGCCAGCAGCTTATTGAGGCGGGGTAGAACCTACGAGCAGTACTTC. It translates to CASSLLRRGRTYEQYF.